This passage covers 27 T cell receptor beta chains from one sample sequenced in a study of cytomegalovirus exposure and HLA in healthy donors. Only in-frame clones appear in the TCRdb table, and some are missing; sequencing was by immunoSEQ multiplex PCR. The table includes under 70,000 clones, more than 85% detected once. Sequences were obtained from PBMCs. These receptors were collected from a woman aged 18 to 35 in good health and CMV-seronegative.

This chain links TRBV15 with TRBJ2-5; D is ambiguous. The germline V and J ends were trimmed by 0 bases and 5 bases, with 7 bases remaining between them. The V gene's germline CDR1 is LNHNV and CDR2 YYDKDF (reference sequence). CDR3 length equals 13 residues. This chain's CDR3 is CATSRDLLETQYF. In nucleotides, the CDR3 is TGTGCCACCAGCAGAGATTTATTGGAGACCCAGTACTTC.

Here the CDR3 reads CASSSRGLASYNEQFF. The CDR3 DNA is TGTGCCAGCAGCTCAAGGGGACTTGCCTCCTACAATGAGCAGTTCTTC. The chain combines TRBV11-2 with TRBJ2-1; weak D call: TRBD2 (6 bases). The length of the CDR3 is 16 residues. The V end lost 4 bases, the J end lost 0 bases, and 13 bases lay between the germline ends. Germline V lookup: CDR1 SGHAT, CDR2 FQNNGV.

The genes are TRBV28 and TRBJ1-2, with a possible D match to TRBD1 (6 bases). Trimming stripped 5 bases from V and 8 bases from J, with 18 bases between. CDR3 length: 14 residues. Germline CDR1 reads MDHEN; CDR2 reads SYDVKM. The CDR3 DNA sequence: TGTGCCAGCAGTCCGAACTTACAGGGACCAGGCTACACCTTC. This gives the protein CASSPNLQGPGYTF.

The CDR3 nucleotides read TGTGCCAGCAGCTTAGGCGGCGGAAAGGACACTGAAGCTTTCTTT. Its protein is CASSLGGGKDTEAFF. The rearrangement uses TRBV7-6 and TRBJ1-1; D unclear. Germline-derived CDR1 and CDR2 are SGHVS and FNYEAQ. V was pared by 1 base and J by 3 bases, with 12 bases between. The length of the CDR3 is 15 residues.

V usage is TRBV18 and J usage is TRBJ2-5; 10 bases fit TRBD2. The germline CDR1 and CDR2 sequences are KGHSH and LQKENI. This CDR3 has 16 residues. V shed 3 bases, J shed 4 bases, and the junction held 8 bases outside the gene matches. The CDR3 DNA reads as TGTGCCAGCTCACCCCAGCGGGGGGGCCAAGGAGAGACCCAGTACTTC. This translates into CASSPQRGGQGETQYF.

V usage is TRBV4-2 and J usage is TRBJ2-5, with 11 bases lining up with TRBD2. V shed 6 bases and J 5 bases; nucleotides not matched to a gene: 5. CDR1 LGHNA and CDR2 YNFKEQ come from the germline V gene. The CDR3 is made up of 14 amino acids. The CDR3 loop reads CASSISGGEETQYF. DNA of the CDR3: TGTGCCAGCAGTATTAGCGGGGGGGAGGAGACCCAGTACTTC.

This clone occurred once. The chain couples TRBV21-1 to TRBJ2-1; TRBD2 is the table's D call, not checked against the DNA. TRBV21-1 is labeled a pseudogene. This CDR3 spans 18 amino acids. CDR3 sequence reads: CASSKALMAGGPTNEQFF. DNA for the CDR3: TGTGCCAGCAGCAAAGCGCTTATGGCGGGAGGGCCAACCAATGAGCAGTTCTTC.

The chain links TRBV2 to TRBJ1-1; D call uncertain. This CDR3 spans 13 amino acids. Germline values: CDR1 SNHLY, CDR2 FYNNEI. V was trimmed by 4 bases and J by 5 bases, leaving 11 bases between them. The CDR3 DNA is TGTGCCAGCAGTGTAAATGGGGAGACTGAAGCTTTCTTT. Protein sequence: CASSVNGETEAFF. Full variable domain (missing parts from reference TRBV2 and TRBJ1-1): EPEVTQTPSHQVTQMGQEVILRCVPISNHLYFYWYRQILGQKVEFLVSFYNNEISEKSEIFDDQFSVERPDGSNFTLKIRSTKLEDSAMYFCASSVNGETEAFFGQGTRLTVV.

The chain is built from TRBV29-1 and TRBJ1-5; 8 nucleotides match TRBD1. The CDR3 runs to 14 residues. The junction had 3 bases not matched to a gene; V was cut back by 3 bases and J by 2 bases. CDR1 is SQVTM and CDR2 is ANQGSEA in the germline V gene. CDR3 sequence: CSVETGDGNQPQHF. As DNA, the CDR3 is TGCAGCGTTGAGACAGGGGACGGCAATCAGCCCCAGCATTTT.

The V gene is TRBV19, the J gene TRBJ2-1, with 9 positions matching TRBD2. Germline CDR1 reads LNHDA; CDR2 reads SQIVND (reference sequence). Unmatched junction bases numbered 2, after V lost 3 bases and J lost 2 bases. This CDR3 comprises 15 residues. Here the CDR3 DNA reads TGTGCCAGTAGTATTGCGGGAGGGCCCTACAATGAGCAGTTCTTC. Protein product: CASSIAGGPYNEQFF. The entire variable domain, with the rest obtained from reference TRBV19 and TRBJ2-1, is as follows: DGGITQSPKYLFRKEGQNVTLSCEQNLNHDAMYWYRQDPGQGLRLIYYSQIVNDFQKGDIAEGYSVSREKKESFPLTVTSAQKNPTAFYLCASSIAGGPYNEQFFGPGTRLTVL.

The V gene is TRBV5-1, the J gene TRBJ2-5; D may be TRBD2 (5 bases). The CDR3 length is 13 residues. V was trimmed by 2 bases and J by 3 bases, leaving 8 bases between them. From germline, CDR1 is SGHRS and CDR2 YFSETQ. The CDR3 spells CASSLPGKETQYF. The CDR3 nucleotides are TGCGCCAGCAGCTTACCCGGGAAAGAGACCCAGTACTTC.

The V gene is TRBV7-2, the J gene TRBJ2-3; perhaps TRBD2 as D (6 bases). There are 15 residues in the CDR3. Per germline, CDR1 SGHTA and CDR2 FQGNSA. V was clipped by 3 bases and J by 0 bases, with 10 bases between them. DNA of the CDR3: TGTGCCAGCAGCTTTTTCGGGAGTAGCACAGATACGCAGTATTTT. Translation gives CASSFFGSSTDTQYF. Supplemented by reference TRBV7-2 and TRBJ2-3, the full variable domain reads GAGVSQSPSNKVTEKGKDVELRCDPISGHTALYWYRQSLGQGLEFLIYFQGNSAPDKSGLPSDRFSAERTGGSVSTLTIQRTQQEDSAVYLCASSFFGSSTDTQYFGPGTRLTVL.

The chain combines TRBV5-1 with TRBJ2-7; TRBD1 agrees at 10 bases. The CDR3 runs 16 residues. The trim removed 4 bases at V and 9 bases at J, leaving 16 bases unmatched. The germline V gene has CDR1 SGHRS and CDR2 YFSETQ. This chain's CDR3 is CASSGSRDRGLGGQYF. The DNA for the CDR3 is TGCGCCAGCAGCGGAAGCCGGGACAGGGGCCTAGGTGGGCAGTACTTC.

V and J are TRBV5-1 and TRBJ1-1; D is perhaps TRBD1 (5 bases). The CDR3 spans 16 residues. With 0 bases removed from V and 0 bases from J, the gap between germline ends came to 12 bases. In germline, CDR1 is SGHRS, CDR2 YFSETQ. DNA for the CDR3: TGCGCCAGCAGCTTGGATCCCAGGGCCATGAACACTGAAGCTTTCTTT. Amino acid sequence: CASSLDPRAMNTEAFF.

J is TRBJ2-3 and V is TRBV15, with TRBD2 identical over 11 bases. V gave up 5 bases and J gave up 1 base; unmatched junction bases: 2. Germline V gene lookup returns CDR1 LNHNV and CDR2 YYDKDF (reference sequence). CDR3 length: 15 residues. CDR3 in DNA: TGTGCCACCAGCTGGACTAGCGGGCGCACAGATACGCAGTATTTT. Its translation: CATSWTSGRTDTQYF.

The chain has TRBV19 and TRBJ2-2; TRBD2 matches at 8 bases. There are 13 residues in the CDR3. Germline CDR1 reads LNHDA; CDR2 reads SQIVND (reference sequence). The V and J ends lost 6 bases and 6 bases, in that order; junction bases with no gene match: 3. The CDR3 sequence: CASRRGAPGELFF. CDR3 coding DNA: TGTGCCAGTAGGCGGGGGGCCCCCGGGGAGCTGTTTTTT.

The genes are TRBV9 and TRBJ2-1; 9 nucleotides match TRBD2. Germline lookup yields CDR1 SGDLS and CDR2 YYNGEE. With 4 bases clipped from V and 0 bases from J, the junction kept 8 bases outside the gene matches. The CDR3 is 17 amino acids. This CDR3 reads CASSSSGTSNSYNEQFF. The CDR3 coding sequence is TGTGCCAGCAGCTCCTCCGGGACTAGCAACTCCTACAATGAGCAGTTCTTC.

The chain combines TRBV30 with TRBJ1-4; D is undetermined. The V and J ends lost 2 bases and 2 bases respectively, with 9 bases between them. This CDR3 comprises 14 residues. Germline CDR1 reads GTSNPN; CDR2 reads SVGIG (reference sequence). CDR3 amino acids: CAWSSSPTNEKLFF. CDR3 DNA: TGTGCCTGGAGTTCCTCTCCCACTAATGAAAAACTGTTTTTT.

This chain connects TRBV28 to TRBJ2-5; 7 bases line up with TRBD2. CDR1 is MDHEN and CDR2 is SYDVKM in the germline V gene. Germline trimming cut 8 bases from V and 5 bases from J; bases unmatched to any gene: 14. CDR3 size: 15 residues. Written as DNA, the CDR3 is TGTGCCAGCCGCCAAGGGAGGGAAATCTTTGAGACCCAGTACTTC. Amino acids: CASRQGREIFETQYF.

This clone was seen only once. J is TRBJ2-2 and V is TRBV9; possible D gene TRBD1, 5 bases. This CDR3 is 13 amino acids long. V lost 5 bases and J 6 bases, leaving 11 bases between the germline ends. Per germline, CDR1 SGDLS and CDR2 YYNGEE. CDR3 nucleotides: TGTGCCAGCAGTGCAAGACAGCCCGGGGAGCTGTTTTTT. It translates to CASSARQPGELFF.

V gene TRBV5-1 combines with J gene TRBJ2-1; D ambiguous. The CDR3 runs to 13 residues. Germline CDR1 and CDR2: SGHRS and YFSETQ. V gave up 2 bases and J gave up 3 bases, with 6 bases separating them. The CDR3 protein is CASSFGNYNEQFF. As DNA, the CDR3 is TGCGCCAGCAGCTTTGGCAACTACAATGAGCAGTTCTTC. Based on the CDR3 plus reference TRBV5-1 and TRBJ2-1, the full variable domain is KAGVTQTPRYLIKTRGQQVTLSCSPISGHRSVSWYQQTPGQGLQFLFEYFSETQRNKGNFPGRFSGRQFSNSRSEMNVSTLELGDSALYLCASSFGNYNEQFFGPGTRLTVL.

This chain connects TRBV28 to TRBJ2-1, with D possibly being TRBD2 (6 bases). The CDR3 consists of 14 residues. V dropped 3 bases and J dropped 9 bases, with 15 bases sitting between them. Germline CDR1 is MDHEN and CDR2 is SYDVKM. Written as DNA, the CDR3 is TGTGCCAGCAGTTTTCCCGGGACTGCGCTTGAGCAGTTCTTC. This translates into CASSFPGTALEQFF.

V gene TRBV6-5 combines with J gene TRBJ1-2, with TRBD1 matching over 7 bases. The germline V gene has CDR1 MNHEY and CDR2 SVGAGI. This CDR3 comprises 13 residues. V was clipped by 2 bases and J by 4 bases; unmatched bases: 1. CDR3 DNA sequence: TGTGCCAGCAGTTACCGACAGGGCTATGGCTACACCTTC. Its translation is CASSYRQGYGYTF.

The rearrangement uses TRBV28 and TRBJ2-7; TRBD1 agrees at 8 bases. The CDR3 covers 14 residues. V was clipped by 6 bases and J by 7 bases; unmatched bases: 11. Germline V gives CDR1 MDHEN, CDR2 SYDVKM. The CDR3 spells CASSLIQGDLEQYF. CDR3 nucleotide sequence: TGTGCCAGCAGCCTGATACAGGGGGACTTGGAGCAGTACTTC. Full variable domain (outside the CDR3, taken from reference TRBV28 and TRBJ2-7): DVKVTQSSRYLVKRTGEKVFLECVQDMDHENMFWYRQDPGLGLRLIYFSYDVKMKEKGDIPEGYSVSREKKERFSLILESASTNQTSMYLCASSLIQGDLEQYFGPGTRLTVT.

The chain links TRBV2 to TRBJ2-3, with TRBD2 matching over 9 bases. J was trimmed by 0 bases and V by 10 bases; bases with no gene match: 23. This CDR3 is 20 amino acids long. Germline V CDR1 and CDR2: SNHLY, FYNNEI. CDR3 nucleotide sequence: TGTGCCAACAGCAGATGGGTGGGTGGTAGCGGGGGCAAGAGCACAGATACGCAGTATTTT. This translates into CANSRWVGGSGGKSTDTQYF.

Only one count was recorded for this clone. The chain has TRBV5-1 and TRBJ1-4, with TRBD1 as a possible D gene (6 bases). This CDR3 spans 15 amino acids. Germline V lookup: CDR1 SGHRS, CDR2 YFSETQ. V shed 0 bases and J shed 3 bases, with 9 bases lying between them. For the CDR3, the DNA is TGCGCCAGCAGCTTGGCGCCAGGGGCTAATGAAAAACTGTTTTTT. It codes for CASSLAPGANEKLFF.

The chain is built from TRBV28 and TRBJ1-2; TRBD1 is a possible D gene (6 bases). Trimming cost V 4 bases and J 7 bases, with 16 bases left between them. CDR1 is MDHEN and CDR2 is SYDVKM in the germline V gene. The CDR3 is made up of 14 amino acids. CDR3 DNA: TGTGCCAGCAGTTCGCTGAAGGGGGTTGGTGGCTACACCTTC. This codes for CASSSLKGVGGYTF.